The 23 T cell receptor beta chains given below trace back to one sample, sequenced in a study of blood T cell repertoires in COVID-19 (dated by TCRdb to about 2020). Library preparation employed the immunoSEQ multiplex PCR assay. Not all clones reach the TCRdb copy of this immuneACCESS table, which keeps in-frame sequences only. Checked studies attribute under half of the gap to unresolved V genes and leave the rest unexplained. The sample has about 230,000 clones on record, roughly 81% of them singletons. The leading ten clones occupy 6% to 8% of the sample. Material for sequencing was peripheral blood. These TCRs come from a woman aged 80 or older with COVID-19, enrolled during active disease.

The chain uses TRBV11-2 and TRBJ2-4; TRBD2 agrees at 13 bases. V dropped 3 bases and J dropped 8; count of bases not matched to a gene: 7. Germline CDR1 reads SGHAT; CDR2 reads FQNNGV. The CDR3 consists of 16 residues. DNA for the CDR3: TGTGCCAGCAGCTTTCGCCCCGGGACTAGCGGGGACATTCAGTACTTC. Residues: CASSFRPGTSGDIQYF.

The rearrangement uses TRBV7-2 and TRBJ2-4; TRBD2 matches 10 bases. Germline loops: CDR1 SGHTA, CDR2 FQGNSA. V gave up 4 bases and J gave up 0 bases; unmatched junction bases: 9. The CDR3 covers 18 residues. CDR3 DNA sequence: TGTGCCAGCAGCTCGGGGGGTAGCGGGAGGTCAGCCAAAAACATTCAGTACTTC. Protein sequence: CASSSGGSGRSAKNIQYF.

J is TRBJ2-2 and V is TRBV19; 7 nucleotides agree with TRBD2. The CDR3 sequence is 14 residues long. After removal of 6 bases from V and 5 bases from J, the junction contained 6 bases not matched to a gene. CDR1 and CDR2 (germline): LNHDA, SQIVND (reference sequence). The DNA of the CDR3 is TGTGCCAGTAGAAAACTAGCGATGACCGGGGAGCTGTTTTTT. It yields the protein CASRKLAMTGELFF.

The chain has TRBV23-1 and TRBJ2-5, with TRBD2 as a possible D gene (6 bases). TRBV23-1 is an ORF, with its function uncertain. The V end lost 8 bases, the J end lost 4 bases, and 26 bases lay between the germline ends. The CDR3 spans 17 residues. The CDR3 loop is CASQPLSLRLGLETQYF. CDR3 DNA sequence: TGCGCCAGCCAGCCGCTGTCCCTCAGACTAGGCCTAGAGACCCAGTACTTC.

The CDR3 DNA follows: TGTGCCACCAGTGACACAGCGGGAGTTTATTGGGGGCATAATGAGCAGTTCTTC. It specifies CATSDTAGVYWGHNEQFF. V is TRBV24-1 and J is TRBJ2-1; TRBD2 aligns across 8 bases. The CDR3 spans 18 residues. V shed 4 bases, J shed 7 bases, and the junction held 17 bases outside the gene matches. The germline V gene has CDR1 KGHDR and CDR2 SFDVKD.

The rearrangement uses TRBV4-2 and TRBJ1-5; 7 bases are a match to TRBD1. Trimming removed 2 bases from V and 5 bases from J; junction bases left unmatched: 6. Germline V gene data show CDR1 as LGHNA and CDR2 as YNFKEQ. The CDR3 covers 15 residues. Here the CDR3 reads CASSQRQGRDQPQHF. The CDR3 nucleotides are TGTGCCAGCAGCCAACGACAGGGTAGGGATCAGCCCCAGCATTTT.

The chain is built from TRBV7-9 and TRBJ2-7; 11 bases are shared with TRBD1. CDR1 is SEHNR, CDR2 FQNEAQ, per germline (reference sequence). The CDR3 is 15 amino acids. Trimming at V came to 5 bases and at J to 7 bases, leaving 10 bases not matched to a gene. As DNA, the CDR3 is TGTGCCAGCAGCCCCACGGGACAGGGGGTGAGGGAGCAGTACTTC. Translated: CASSPTGQGVREQYF.

The J gene is TRBJ2-5, the V gene TRBV5-4, with a weak D call TRBD2 (6 bases). Germline V gene sequence: CDR1 SGHNT, CDR2 YYREEE (reference sequence). This CDR3 spans 12 amino acids. V lost 5 bases and J 3 bases, leaving 8 bases between the germline ends. The CDR3 coding sequence is TGTGCCAGCAGGCGGGGAGAAGAGACCCAGTACTTC. Translating it yields CASRRGEETQYF.

V gene TRBV3-1 (or the pseudogene TRBV3-2) combines with J gene TRBJ1-2, with D tentatively TRBD1 (6 bases). The length of the CDR3 is 14 residues. V gave up 4 bases and J gave up 8 bases, with 17 bases separating them. The V gene's germline CDR1 is LGHDT and CDR2 YNNKEL (reference sequence). The CDR3 coding sequence is TGTGCCAGCAGCCCCGGGGACATCGTGGGAGGCTACACCTTC. It yields the protein CASSPGDIVGGYTF.

The chain carries TRBV9 and TRBJ2-1; weak D call: TRBD1 (6 bases). CDR1 and CDR2 from the germline V gene are SGDLS and YYNGEE. Deletions cut 0 bases from V and 0 bases from J, with 7 bases between. The length of the CDR3 is 15 residues. The DNA for the CDR3 is TGTGCCAGCAGCGTAGAAGGGGGCTCCTACAATGAGCAGTTCTTC. Its protein is CASSVEGGSYNEQFF.

Only a few counts were recorded for this clone. The rearrangement uses TRBV7-9 and TRBJ2-7, with TRBD1 matching 10 bases. Germline V CDR1 and CDR2: SEHNR, FQNEAQ (reference sequence). CDR3 length: 13 residues. V was clipped by 5 bases and J by 7 bases; unmatched bases: 5. The CDR3 DNA follows: TGTGCCAGCAGCCGGACAGGGGGAAGTGAGCAGTACTTC. Protein: CASSRTGGSEQYF.

The chain has TRBV7-9 and TRBJ2-5; no definite D call. The CDR3 consists of 16 residues. Deletions cut 1 base from V and 2 bases from J, with 14 bases between. From germline, CDR1 is SEHNR and CDR2 FQNEAQ (reference sequence). As DNA, the CDR3 is TGTGCCAGCAGCTTAGAATTCAAAGAGCTTCAAGAGACCCAGTACTTC. Protein sequence: CASSLEFKELQETQYF.

The J gene is TRBJ2-1, the V gene TRBV6-2 or TRBV6-3; 7 nucleotides match TRBD1. Per germline, CDR1 MNHEY and CDR2 SVGEGT. This CDR3 contains 15 residues. Trimming took 5 bases from V and 2 from J; bases not matched to a gene: 6. The CDR3 bases are TGTGCCAGCAGTCTTCAGGGGGTAACCTACAATGAGCAGTTCTTC. Translating it yields CASSLQGVTYNEQFF.

The gene calls are TRBV18 and TRBJ1-2; TRBD1 matches 7 bases. V was clipped by 0 bases and J by 6 bases; unmatched bases: 4. Germline CDR1 and CDR2: KGHSH and LQKENI. The CDR3 is made up of 14 amino acids. The CDR3: CASSPPRGLHGYTF. As DNA, the CDR3 is TGTGCCAGCTCACCACCGAGGGGGCTTCATGGCTACACCTTC.

Only one count was recorded for this clone. The V and J genes are TRBV28 and TRBJ1-5; no firm D call. Germline CDR1 reads MDHEN; CDR2 reads SYDVKM. V was clipped by 8 bases and J by 4 bases, with 9 bases between them. The CDR3 runs to 12 residues. The CDR3 loop is CASWSGNQPQHF. For the CDR3, the DNA is TGTGCCAGCTGGAGTGGGAATCAGCCCCAGCATTTT.

This chain links TRBV6-5 with TRBJ2-7; the D gene is possibly TRBD2 (6 bases). The CDR3 totals 14 residues. V was trimmed by 8 bases and J by 1 base, leaving 15 bases between them. Germline V gives CDR1 MNHEY, CDR2 SVGAGI. The CDR3 region has the DNA TGTGCCAGCCTTTCTGTTGCGGGATCCTACGAGCAGTACTTC. Translating it yields CASLSVAGSYEQYF.

This rearrangement joins TRBV19 to TRBJ1-5; weak D call: TRBD1 (6 bases). The CDR3 contains 16 residues. From germline, CDR1 is LNHDA and CDR2 SQIVND (reference sequence). Trimming removed 5 bases from V and 1 base from J, with 15 bases in between. This chain's CDR3 is CASSAINRDSNQPQHF. The CDR3 nucleotides read TGTGCCAGTAGTGCTATTAACAGGGACAGCAATCAGCCCCAGCATTTT.

The chain combines TRBV9 with TRBJ2-5; tentatively, D is TRBD1 (5 bases). Germline assignment: CDR1 SGDLS and CDR2 YYNGEE. There are 14 residues in the CDR3. Trimming took 1 base from V and 0 from J, leaving 7 bases between them. In DNA, the CDR3 is TGTGCCAGCAGCGTACAGGGTAACCAAGAGACCCAGTACTTC. Amino acid sequence: CASSVQGNQETQYF.

This clone was observed a single time. The chain links TRBV28 to TRBJ2-1; D perhaps matches TRBD2 (6 bases). V was trimmed by 3 bases and J by 7 bases, leaving 7 bases between them. Looked up from germline, CDR1 is MDHEN and CDR2 is SYDVKM. The CDR3 is made up of 12 amino acids. CDR3 DNA sequence: TGTGCCAGCAGTTTCGGACTAAATGAGCAGTTCTTC. This sequence encodes CASSFGLNEQFF. The entire variable domain, with the rest obtained from reference TRBV28 and TRBJ2-1, is as follows: DVKVTQSSRYLVKRTGEKVFLECVQDMDHENMFWYRQDPGLGLRLIYFSYDVKMKEKGDIPEGYSVSREKKERFSLILESASTNQTSMYLCASSFGLNEQFFGPGTRLTVL.

As DNA, the CDR3 is TGTGCCAGCAGCATATCGGGACTAGCTAATGAGCAGTTCTTC. This codes for CASSISGLANEQFF. The rearrangement joins TRBV7-8 to TRBJ2-1, with 9 nucleotides matching TRBD2. The CDR3 is 14 amino acids. Germline values: CDR1 SGHVS, CDR2 FQNEAQ. V lost 5 bases and J lost 7; bases outside the gene matches: 6.

This clone was counted between two and nine times. The CDR3 coding sequence is TGTGCCAGCAGGGGACAGGGCAGAGGGGAGCAGTTCTTC. It codes for CASRGQGRGEQFF. V and J are TRBV11-3 and TRBJ2-1; TRBD1 matches 9 bases. The CDR3 length is 13 residues. The V gene's germline CDR1 is SGHNT and CDR2 YENEEA. Trimming at V came to 6 bases and at J to 10 bases, leaving 7 bases not matched to a gene. Drawing the rest from reference TRBV11-3 and TRBJ2-1, the complete variable domain is EAGVVQSPRYKIIEKKQPVAFWCNPISGHNTLYWYLQNLGQGPELLIRYENEEAVDDSQLPKDRFSAERLKGVDSTLKIQPAELGDSAVYLCASRGQGRGEQFFGPGTRLTVL.

The chain couples TRBV18 to TRBJ1-2; tentatively, D is TRBD1 (5 bases). Germline V gene sequence: CDR1 KGHSH, CDR2 LQKENI. The CDR3 consists of 13 residues. Trimming pared 2 bases from V and 12 bases from J, leaving 16 bases between. CDR3 DNA: TGTGCCAGCTCACCATTGGGACTTCGCGACAACACCTTC. Translated, it gives CASSPLGLRDNTF.

CDR3 bases: TGTGCCAGCAGCTTAGGCGGGACAGGGATGTACGAGCAGTACTTC. It translates to CASSLGGTGMYEQYF. V gene TRBV11-2 combines with J gene TRBJ2-7, with TRBD1 matching over 9 bases. Germline V gene sequence: CDR1 SGHAT, CDR2 FQNNGV. There are 15 residues in the CDR3. Losses at the gene ends were 1 base for V and 4 bases for J; bases not matched to a gene: 5.